These T cell receptor beta chains were read from a single sample in a study of cytomegalovirus exposure and HLA in healthy donors. Profiling relied on immunoSEQ multiplex PCR, and the TCRdb table lists in-frame clones only, not all of them. In the table there are fewer than 250,000 clones, around 73% of which are singletons. Sequenced: PBMCs. Receptors were obtained from a male donor in good health and CMV-seronegative. Both conserved end residues are part of each CDR3. The D gene is left open where the match is weak. Size tells how often a clone was seen (once, few, many) or the class of an expanded clone, and some rows leave it out.

j_gene: TRBJ2-1; v_gene: TRBV6-5; abundance: -; d_gene: TRBD1; CDR3aa: CASSYGTGDEQFF; CDR3nt: TGTGCCAGCAGTTACGGGACAGGGGATGAGCAGTTCTTC
j_gene: TRBJ1-2; v_gene: TRBV7-9; abundance: few; d_gene: -; CDR3aa: CASSLGDYGYTF; CDR3nt: TGTGCCAGCAGCTTAGGAGACTATGGCTACACCTTC
j_gene: TRBJ2-7; v_gene: TRBV6-1; abundance: -; d_gene: -; CDR3aa: CASTSTGSSSYEQYF; CDR3nt: TGTGCCAGCACCTCCACAGGGTCAAGCTCCTACGAGCAGTACTTC
j_gene: TRBJ2-7; v_gene: TRBV2; abundance: -; d_gene: -; CDR3aa: CASIRGRAYEQYF; CDR3nt: TGTGCCAGCATAAGGGGGAGGGCTTACGAGCAGTACTTC
j_gene: TRBJ2-3; v_gene: TRBV5-1; abundance: -; d_gene: -; CDR3aa: CASSWLAVTDTQYF; CDR3nt: TGCGCCAGCAGCTGGCTAGCTGTCACAGATACGCAGTATTTT
j_gene: TRBJ2-5; v_gene: TRBV29-1; abundance: -; d_gene: TRBD1; CDR3aa: CSVGTGRETQYF; CDR3nt: TGCAGCGTTGGGACAGGCCGAGAGACCCAGTACTTC
j_gene: TRBJ1-2; v_gene: TRBV18; abundance: -; d_gene: -; CDR3aa: CASSSIQGTGYTF; CDR3nt: TGTGCCAGCTCATCCATACAGGGAACAGGCTACACCTTC
j_gene: TRBJ1-2; v_gene: TRBV5-1; abundance: -; d_gene: TRBD1; CDR3aa: CASSLDGDRASEEGF; CDR3nt: TGCGCCAGCAGCTTGGACGGGGACAGGGCCAGCGAAGAGGGCTTC
j_gene: TRBJ2-7; v_gene: TRBV4-1; abundance: -; d_gene: TRBD1; CDR3aa: CASSPTGGPLYEQYF; CDR3nt: TGCGCCAGCAGCCCCACAGGGGGTCCCCTCTACGAGCAGTACTTC
j_gene: TRBJ1-2; v_gene: TRBV5-8; abundance: -; d_gene: -; CDR3aa: CASSPTWTVGYGYTF; CDR3nt: TGTGCCAGCAGCCCTACTTGGACAGTGGGATATGGCTACACCTTC
j_gene: TRBJ2-5; v_gene: TRBV25-1; abundance: -; d_gene: -; CDR3aa: CASSEGALTGETQYF; CDR3nt: TGTGCCAGCAGTGAGGGGGCCTTGACGGGGGAGACCCAGTACTTC
j_gene: TRBJ2-1; v_gene: TRBV10-3; abundance: once; d_gene: -; CDR3aa: CAISDSDEQFF; CDR3nt: TGTGCCATCAGTGACTCGGATGAGCAGTTCTTC
j_gene: TRBJ2-7; v_gene: TRBV28; abundance: -; d_gene: TRBD2; CDR3aa: CASSYSGSGYEQYF; CDR3nt: TGTGCCAGCAGCTATAGCGGGAGTGGGTACGAGCAGTACTTC
j_gene: TRBJ1-2; v_gene: TRBV27; abundance: -; d_gene: TRBD1; CDR3aa: CASRLGQGATGYGYTF; CDR3nt: TGTGCCAGCAGGTTGGGCCAGGGGGCAACGGGCTATGGCTACACCTTC
j_gene: TRBJ2-7; v_gene: TRBV18; abundance: -; d_gene: TRBD1; CDR3aa: CASSPSRGLGHEQYF; CDR3nt: TGTGCCAGCTCACCATCCAGGGGGCTTGGGCACGAGCAGTACTTC
j_gene: TRBJ1-6; v_gene: TRBV28; abundance: -; d_gene: TRBD1; CDR3aa: CASLRQGKGSPLHF; CDR3nt: TGTGCCAGCTTACGACAGGGGAAGGGCTCACCCCTCCACTTT
j_gene: TRBJ1-5; v_gene: TRBV19; abundance: -; d_gene: TRBD1; CDR3aa: CASILRDRGAGNQPQHF; CDR3nt: TGTGCCAGTATCCTCCGGGACAGGGGAGCGGGCAATCAGCCCCAGCATTTT
j_gene: TRBJ1-1; v_gene: TRBV5-1; abundance: -; d_gene: -; CDR3aa: CASSLDQAGNTEAFF; CDR3nt: TGCGCCAGCAGCTTGGATCAGGCAGGGAACACTGAAGCTTTCTTT
j_gene: TRBJ2-4; v_gene: TRBV5-1; abundance: -; d_gene: TRBD1; CDR3aa: CASSLEGQGVKNIQYF; CDR3nt: TGCGCCAGCAGCTTGGAAGGACAGGGTGTCAAAAACATTCAGTACTTC
j_gene: TRBJ2-7; v_gene: TRBV6-5; abundance: -; d_gene: TRBD1; CDR3aa: CASSYDRAANYEQYF; CDR3nt: TGTGCCAGCAGTTACGACAGGGCCGCCAACTACGAGCAGTACTTC
j_gene: TRBJ2-3; v_gene: TRBV7-3; abundance: -; d_gene: TRBD1; CDR3aa: CASSLRETGADTQYF; CDR3nt: TGTGCCAGCAGCTTAAGGGAAACAGGGGCTGATACGCAGTATTTT
j_gene: TRBJ1-1; v_gene: TRBV13; abundance: -; d_gene: TRBD1; CDR3aa: CASRLGQGGTEAFF; CDR3nt: TGTGCCAGCAGATTAGGACAGGGTGGCACTGAAGCTTTCTTT
j_gene: TRBJ1-6; v_gene: TRBV5-1; abundance: once; d_gene: TRBD1; CDR3aa: CASSSGTGNSYNSPLHF; CDR3nt: TGCGCCAGCAGCTCCGGGACAGGGAACTCCTATAATTCACCCCTCCACTTT
j_gene: TRBJ2-4; v_gene: TRBV2; abundance: -; d_gene: -; CDR3aa: CASSALQLDRNIQYF; CDR3nt: TGTGCCAGCAGTGCCCTCCAGCTCGACAGAAACATTCAGTACTTC
j_gene: TRBJ2-1; v_gene: TRBV7-3; abundance: -; d_gene: -; CDR3aa: CASSLRRDLRYNEQFF; CDR3nt: TGTGCCAGCAGCTTAAGGCGGGACTTAAGGTACAATGAGCAGTTCTTC